These 23 T cell receptor beta chains were sequenced from one sample in a study of shared clonotypes between healthy human individuals. Assay: immunoSEQ multiplex PCR; the TCRdb copy retains only in-frame clones and omits some. Counted here are more than 1.2 million clones, approximately 98.5% occurring once; the ten biggest clones make up 0.3% to 0.45%. The sequencing sample was made of naive CD4+ T cells sorted from blood. Stated subset: CD45RA+ positively selected. Source of these receptors: a man aged 30-40 years in good health.

The chain employs TRBV5-1 and TRBJ2-7; D call uncertain. The CDR3 runs 13 residues. The ends were cut back, 4 bases at V and 3 bases at J, with 11 bases in the middle. Germline CDR1 SGHRS, CDR2 YFSETQ. Here the CDR3 reads CASSEARGYEQYF. The CDR3 DNA reads TGCGCCAGCAGCGAGGCCCGAGGCTACGAGCAGTACTTC.

This clone was detected once. The V call is TRBV7-9, the J call TRBJ2-7; possible D gene TRBD2, 6 bases. CDR1 is SEHNR and CDR2 is FQNEAQ in the germline V gene (reference sequence). Trimming removed 5 bases at V and 0 bases at J, with 14 bases between. This CDR3 is 15 amino acids long. This chain's CDR3 is CASSQPWGGSYEQYF. As DNA, the CDR3 is TGTGCCAGCAGCCAACCCTGGGGAGGCTCCTACGAGCAGTACTTC.

The chain recombines TRBV9 with TRBJ1-4; D remains ambiguous. Germline CDR1 is SGDLS and CDR2 is YYNGEE. The CDR3 spans 17 residues. Trimming pared 0 bases from V and 0 bases from J, leaving 12 bases between. This CDR3 reads CASSVDGRVATNEKLFF. CDR3 nucleotides: TGTGCCAGCAGCGTAGATGGGAGGGTGGCAACTAATGAAAAACTGTTTTTT.

This rearrangement joins TRBV9 to TRBJ1-2; TRBD1 is a possible D gene (5 bases). V lost 0 bases, J lost 7 bases, and 16 bases lay in between. This CDR3 is built from 15 residues. The germline gives CDR1 SGDLS, CDR2 YYNGEE. In nucleotides, the CDR3 is TGTGCCAGCAGCGTAGTGTCTCATCCAGGGAGTGGCTACACCTTC. Translating it yields CASSVVSHPGSGYTF.

The chain carries TRBV19 and TRBJ2-7, with D maybe TRBD2 (5 bases). This CDR3 region has 14 residues. Germline V gives CDR1 LNHDA, CDR2 SQIVND (reference sequence). V dropped 5 bases and J dropped 4 bases, with 15 bases sitting between them. The CDR3 spells CASSPRSSLYEQYF. The CDR3 bases are TGTGCCAGTAGTCCCCGGTCTAGCCTTTACGAGCAGTACTTC. Full variable domain (rest looked up from reference TRBV19 and TRBJ2-7): DGGITQSPKYLFRKEGQNVTLSCEQNLNHDAMYWYRQDPGQGLRLIYYSQIVNDFQKGDIAEGYSVSREKKESFPLTVTSAQKNPTAFYLCASSPRSSLYEQYFGPGTRLTVT.

The chain employs TRBV10-3 and TRBJ2-6, with D possibly being TRBD1 (5 bases). There are 17 residues in the CDR3. CDR1 and CDR2 from the germline V gene are ENHRY and SYGVKD. Trimming pared 9 bases from V and 0 bases from J, leaving 18 bases between. This CDR3 reads CAIKLGLGSSGANVLTF. The CDR3, as DNA: TGTGCCATAAAACTGGGGCTCGGAAGCTCTGGGGCCAACGTCCTGACTTTC.

The genes are TRBV11-2 and TRBJ1-5; D not certain. The V gene lost 0 bases and the J gene lost 6 bases, with 6 bases spanning the gap. Germline CDR1 reads SGHAT; CDR2 reads FQNNGV. The CDR3 contains 13 residues. This chain's CDR3 is CASSLDWAQPQHF. In DNA form, the CDR3 reads TGTGCCAGCAGCTTAGACTGGGCTCAGCCCCAGCATTTT. Together with reference TRBV11-2 and TRBJ1-5, the CDR3 gives the full variable domain: EAGVAQSPRYKIIEKRQSVAFWCNPISGHATLYWYQQILGQGPKLLIQFQNNGVVDDSQLPKDRFSAERLKGVDSTLKIQPAKLEDSAVYLCASSLDWAQPQHFGDGTRLSIL.

A word on this clone: The junction departs from the called germline gene at one end, perhaps through a read error. The chain is built from TRBV7-7 and TRBJ2-7, with a weak D call TRBD1 (5 bases). CDR3 length: 13 residues. Germline assignment: CDR1 SSHAT and CDR2 FNYEAQ (reference sequence). The CDR3, as DNA: TGTGCTAGCAGCTTAGTAGTTCAGGGCGAGCAGTACTTC. Encoded protein: CASSLVVQGEQYF.

The chain joins TRBV6-1 to TRBJ2-3, with TRBD2 identical over 7 bases. J was trimmed by 0 bases and V by 4 bases; bases with no gene match: 10. The germline V gene encodes CDR1 MNHNS and CDR2 SASEGT. The CDR3 has 17 amino acids. As DNA, the CDR3 is TGTGCCAGCAGTGCCCTGGCTAGCGGAACTAGCACAGATACGCAGTATTTT. This sequence encodes CASSALASGTSTDTQYF.

In the case of this clone: Other DNA sequences in the same sample also yield this CDR3. The chain recombines TRBV5-4 with TRBJ2-7; D unclear. The V and J ends lost 0 bases and 3 bases respectively, with 10 bases between them. The CDR3 covers 14 residues. From germline, CDR1 is SGHNT and CDR2 YYREEE (reference sequence). The CDR3 DNA follows: TGTGCCAGCAGCTTGGCGGGTGGGCGCTACGAGCAGTACTTC. It specifies CASSLAGGRYEQYF. Drawing the rest from reference TRBV5-4 and TRBJ2-7, the complete variable domain is ETGVTQSPTHLIKTRGQQVTLRCSSQSGHNTVSWYQQALGQGPQFIFQYYREEENGRGNFPPRFSGLQFPNYSSELNVNALELDDSALYLCASSLAGGRYEQYFGPGTRLTVT.

The V call is TRBV5-4, the J call TRBJ2-3, with D possibly TRBD2 on 7 matching bases. V dropped 4 bases and J dropped 5 bases, with 23 bases sitting between them. Germline V CDR1 and CDR2: SGHNT, YYREEE (reference sequence). The CDR3 is made up of 17 amino acids. CDR3 sequence reads: CASSPKQGGGGGDTQYF. In DNA form, the CDR3 reads TGTGCCAGCAGCCCGAAACAGGGCGGGGGAGGGGGAGATACGCAGTATTTT.

V usage is TRBV2 and J usage is TRBJ2-2; maybe TRBD1 (5 bases). V dropped 6 bases and J dropped 4 bases, with 12 bases sitting between them. The CDR3 loop spans 14 amino acids. Germline-derived CDR1 and CDR2 are SNHLY and FYNNEI. The CDR3 coding sequence is TGTGCCAGCAGGCCAAGACAGAGCACCGGGGAGCTGTTTTTT. It codes for CASRPRQSTGELFF.

The chain joins TRBV19 to TRBJ2-2, with D possibly being TRBD1 (6 bases). The V gene's germline CDR1 is LNHDA and CDR2 SQIVND (reference sequence). V lost 0 bases and J lost 3, with 17 bases in between. This CDR3 has 18 amino acids. DNA for the CDR3: TGTGCCAGTAGTATAGATCCTTACAGGGACGGATACACCGGGGAGCTGTTTTTT. Translation gives CASSIDPYRDGYTGELFF.

The rearrangement links TRBV6-6 to TRBJ2-2; maybe TRBD2 (5 bases). Trimming removed 4 bases at V and 2 bases at J, with 8 bases between. The CDR3 length is 14 residues. Germline CDR1 reads MNHNY; CDR2 reads SVGAGI (reference sequence). CDR3 region: CASSSRGNTGELFF. CDR3 nucleotide sequence: TGTGCCAGCAGTTCCCGGGGTAACACCGGGGAGCTGTTTTTT.

This clone showed up just once. V usage is TRBV11-2 and J usage is TRBJ2-7; D unclear. Looked up from germline, CDR1 is SGHAT and CDR2 is FQNNGV. The CDR3 loop spans 12 amino acids. Between the trimmed V and J ends, which lost 4 bases and 3 bases, there was a span of 7 bases. CDR3 residues: CASSSQIYEQYF. DNA of the CDR3: TGTGCCAGCAGCTCTCAAATCTACGAGCAGTACTTC.

The V and J genes are TRBV4-1 and TRBJ2-2; D could derive from TRBD1 or TRBD2 (5 bases each). Looked up from germline, CDR1 is MGHRA and CDR2 is YSYEKL. The germline V and J ends were trimmed by 4 bases and 4 bases, with 13 bases remaining between them. The CDR3 spans 15 residues. Written as DNA, the CDR3 is TGCGCCAGCAGCCCTCCGGGACGGAGCACCGGGGAGCTGTTTTTT. Amino acid sequence: CASSPPGRSTGELFF.

CDR3 DNA: TGTGCCAGTAGTATAGGACTAGCGGGAGTTGGTATATACAATGAGCAGTTCTTC. The encoded protein is CASSIGLAGVGIYNEQFF. V gene TRBV19 combines with J gene TRBJ2-1, with 12 bases that match TRBD2. J lost 4 bases, V lost 1 base, and 8 bases had no gene match. The CDR3 loop spans 18 amino acids. CDR1 and CDR2 (germline): LNHDA, SQIVND (reference sequence).

V and J are TRBV6-6 and TRBJ1-2; D unresolved. Trimming left V 8 bases short and J 5 bases short, with 12 bases between. This CDR3 contains 12 residues. Germline loops: CDR1 MNHNY, CDR2 SVGAGI (reference sequence). The CDR3 DNA follows: TGTGCCAGCGAGGAGGCGAGATATGGCTACACCTTC. Its protein product is CASEEARYGYTF.

This chain links TRBV7-9 with TRBJ2-2; D tentatively reads TRBD1 or TRBD2 (5 bases each). Trimming left V 5 bases short and J 3 bases short, with 13 bases between. The CDR3 extends over 15 amino acids. Germline lookup yields CDR1 SEHNR and CDR2 FQNEAQ (reference sequence). The CDR3 coding sequence is TGTGCCAGCAGCCAACCGGGGACGGACACCGGGGAGCTGTTTTTT. It translates to CASSQPGTDTGELFF. The complete variable domain, with remaining parts taken from reference TRBV7-9 and TRBJ2-2, reads DTGVSQNPRHKITKRGQNVTFRCDPISEHNRLYWYRQTLGQGPEFLTYFQNEAQLEKSRLLSDRFSAERPKGSFSTLEIQRTEQGDSAMYLCASSQPGTDTGELFFGEGSRLTVL.

The V and J genes are TRBV27 and TRBJ1-2; D unclear. Germline loops: CDR1 MNHEY, CDR2 SMNVEV (reference sequence). V lost 6 bases to trimming and J lost 1 base, with 6 bases between them. The CDR3 covers 12 residues. CDR3 coding DNA: TGTGCCAGCAGAGGGTTTAACTATGGCTACACCTTC. Protein product: CASRGFNYGYTF.

The CDR3 DNA reads as TGCGCCAGCAGCCTTCCCTTAACGGGACAGGGCATTGAAAAACTGTTTTTT. It yields the protein CASSLPLTGQGIEKLFF. This rearrangement joins TRBV4-1 to TRBJ1-4, with 9 nucleotides matching TRBD1. CDR1 is MGHRA and CDR2 is YSYEKL in the germline V gene. The J segment lost 7 bases and the V segment lost 4 bases, leaving 13 bases of the junction unmatched. This CDR3 region has 17 residues.

This clone appeared once. The rearrangement links TRBV5-1 to TRBJ1-3; D ambiguous. Trimming took off 7 bases at V and 0 bases at J, with 11 bases between the two ends. This CDR3 contains 14 residues. CDR1 SGHRS and CDR2 YFSETQ come from the germline V gene. The CDR3 is CASRPVSSGNTIYF. As DNA, the CDR3 is TGCGCCAGCCGCCCGGTGAGCTCTGGAAACACCATATATTTT.

The rearrangement uses TRBV5-1 and TRBJ2-4; the D is unclear. Germline V lookup: CDR1 SGHRS, CDR2 YFSETQ. There are 14 residues in the CDR3. Trimming removed 2 bases from V and 5 bases from J, with 11 bases in between. CDR3 in DNA: TGCGCCAGCAGCTTAGAAGGTCCTGAAAACATTCAGTACTTC. Its translation: CASSLEGPENIQYF.